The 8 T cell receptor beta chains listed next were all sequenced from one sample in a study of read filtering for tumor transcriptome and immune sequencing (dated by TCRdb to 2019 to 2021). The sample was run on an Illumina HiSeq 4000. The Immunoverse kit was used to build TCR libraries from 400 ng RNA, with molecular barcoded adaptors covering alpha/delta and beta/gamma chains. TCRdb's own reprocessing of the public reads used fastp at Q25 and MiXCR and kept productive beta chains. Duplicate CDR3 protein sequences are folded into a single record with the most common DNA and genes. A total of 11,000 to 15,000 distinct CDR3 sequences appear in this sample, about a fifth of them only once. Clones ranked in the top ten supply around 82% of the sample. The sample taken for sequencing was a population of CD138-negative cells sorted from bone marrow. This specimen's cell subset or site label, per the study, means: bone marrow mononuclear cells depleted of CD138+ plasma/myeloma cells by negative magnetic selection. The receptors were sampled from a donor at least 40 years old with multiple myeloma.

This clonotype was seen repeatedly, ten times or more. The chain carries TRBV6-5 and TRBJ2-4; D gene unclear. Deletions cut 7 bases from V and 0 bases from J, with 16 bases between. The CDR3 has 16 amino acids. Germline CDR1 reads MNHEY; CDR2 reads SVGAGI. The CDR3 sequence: CASTPPGLLAKNIQYF. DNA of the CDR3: TGTGCCAGCACCCCCCCTGGCCTACTAGCCAAAAACATTCAGTACTTC.

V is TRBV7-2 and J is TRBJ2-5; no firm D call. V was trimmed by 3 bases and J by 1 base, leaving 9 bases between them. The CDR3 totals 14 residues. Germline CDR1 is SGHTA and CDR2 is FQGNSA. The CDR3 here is CASSFGPLQETQYF. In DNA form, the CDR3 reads TGTGCCAGCAGCTTCGGACCCCTCCAAGAGACCCAGTACTTC.

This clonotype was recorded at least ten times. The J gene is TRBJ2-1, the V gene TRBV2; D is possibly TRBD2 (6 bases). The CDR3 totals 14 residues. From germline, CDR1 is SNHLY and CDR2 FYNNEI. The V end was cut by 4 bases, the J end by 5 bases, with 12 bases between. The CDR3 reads CASSVKVADNEQFF. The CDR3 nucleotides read TGTGCCAGCAGTGTAAAAGTAGCGGACAATGAGCAGTTCTTC.

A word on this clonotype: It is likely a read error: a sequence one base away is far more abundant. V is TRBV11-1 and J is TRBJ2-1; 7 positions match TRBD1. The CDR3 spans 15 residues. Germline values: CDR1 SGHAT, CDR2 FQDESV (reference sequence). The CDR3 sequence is CASSLGGLGYNEQIF. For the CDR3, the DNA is TGTGCCAGCAGCCTAGGGGGCTTAGGATACAATGAGCAGATCTTC.

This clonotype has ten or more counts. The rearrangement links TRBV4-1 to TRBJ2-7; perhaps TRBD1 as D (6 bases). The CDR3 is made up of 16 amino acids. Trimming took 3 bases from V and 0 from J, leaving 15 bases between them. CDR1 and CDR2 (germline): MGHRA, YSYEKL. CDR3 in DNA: TGCGCCAGCAGCCAGGGTTCGGGACATAGCTCCTACGAGCAGTACTTC. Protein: CASSQGSGHSSYEQYF.

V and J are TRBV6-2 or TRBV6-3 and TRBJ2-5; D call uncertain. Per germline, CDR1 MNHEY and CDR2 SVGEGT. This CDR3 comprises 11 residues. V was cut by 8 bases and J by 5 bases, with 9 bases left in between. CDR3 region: CASSDFETQYF. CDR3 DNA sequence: TGTGCCAGCTCCGACTTTGAGACCCAGTACTTC.

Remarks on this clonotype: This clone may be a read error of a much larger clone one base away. For the CDR3, the DNA is TGCAGTGCTAACGGACAGGGGAGCAACGAGCAGTTCTTC. As protein: CSANGQGSNEQFF. The chain joins TRBV20-1 to TRBJ2-1; 9 bases match TRBD1. The V and J ends lost 4 bases and 10 bases, in that order; junction bases with no gene match: 8. Germline CDR1 is DFQATT and CDR2 is SNEGSKA (reference sequence). The CDR3 length is 13 residues.

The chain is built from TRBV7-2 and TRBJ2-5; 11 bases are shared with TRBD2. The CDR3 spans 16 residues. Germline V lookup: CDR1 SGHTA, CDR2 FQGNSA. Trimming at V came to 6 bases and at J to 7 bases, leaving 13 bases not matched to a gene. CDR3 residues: CASRQYSGRAFGTQYF. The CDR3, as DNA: TGTGCCAGCAGGCAATATAGCGGGAGGGCCTTTGGGACCCAGTACTTC.